Listed below are T cell receptor beta chains from one sample, sequenced in a study of neoadjuvant nivolumab and ipilimumab in lung cancer. Clones were sequenced by immunoSEQ multiplex PCR, and TCRdb holds only the in-frame ones, with some missing. The repertoire includes approximately 21,000 clones, around 82% of them detected once, and 20% to 25% sits in the top ten. Sequencing used peripheral blood, obtained before neoadjuvant nivolumab, alone or with ipilimumab. Receptor source: an adult with non-small cell lung cancer. Both conserved end residues are part of each CDR3. A D gene is named only where the DNA matches it firmly. Not every row has a clone size; where given, it reads once, few, many or a size class.

D: -; V: TRBV18; size: once; J: TRBJ1-1; DNA: TGTGCCAGCTCGGGGGGTGACACTGAAGCTTTCTTT; CDR3: CASSGGDTEAFF
D: -; V: TRBV6-1; size: -; J: TRBJ2-7; DNA: TGTGCCAGCAGTGAGCTGGGGTTTTACGAGCAGTACTTC; CDR3: CASSELGFYEQYF
D: -; V: TRBV7-2; size: -; J: TRBJ2-7; DNA: TGTGCCAGCAGTTTAGGGGGACTTCTGGACGAGCAGTACTTC; CDR3: CASSLGGLLDEQYF
D: -; V: TRBV29-1; size: -; J: TRBJ2-1; DNA: TGCAGCGTTGGGCCCTCTACCTACAATGAGCAGTTCTTC; CDR3: CSVGPSTYNEQFF
D: TRBD2; V: TRBV11-2; size: -; J: TRBJ2-1; DNA: TGTGCCAGCACCCCATGGGCTAGCGGGCACAATGAGCAGTTCTTC; CDR3: CASTPWASGHNEQFF
D: -; V: TRBV6-5; size: -; J: TRBJ1-2; DNA: TGTGCCAGCAGTGGGACCTTAAGTAGAGGCTACACCTTC; CDR3: CASSGTLSRGYTF
D: -; V: TRBV5-1; size: -; J: TRBJ2-2; DNA: TGCGCCAGCACCCCTCGGGGGCGCAACACCGGGGAGCTGTTTTTT; CDR3: CASTPRGRNTGELFF
D: -; V: TRBV7-9; size: -; J: TRBJ1-4; DNA: TGTGCCAGCAGGAAACAGGATAATGAAAAACTGTTTTTT; CDR3: CASRKQDNEKLFF
D: -; V: TRBV14; size: -; J: TRBJ2-5; DNA: TGTGCCAGCAGCCAAGCGGGCGTCGAAGAGACCCAGTACTTC; CDR3: CASSQAGVEETQYF
D: -; V: TRBV7-2; size: -; J: TRBJ2-7; DNA: TGTGCCAGCAGCCCCGACCTGCCTTCCTACGAGCAGTACTTC; CDR3: CASSPDLPSYEQYF
D: -; V: TRBV7-3; size: -; J: TRBJ2-7; DNA: TGTGCCAGCAGCTTAGCTCGGTTAGGTTTGGGTGAGCAGTACTTC; CDR3: CASSLARLGLGEQYF
D: -; V: TRBV11-3; size: medium-sized; J: TRBJ1-2; DNA: TGTGCCAGCAGCCCCGGGACCTATGGCTACACCTTC; CDR3: CASSPGTYGYTF
D: -; V: TRBV28; size: -; J: TRBJ2-3; DNA: TGTGCCAGCAGTTTAGGATATAAGACGCAGTATTTT; CDR3: CASSLGYKTQYF
D: -; V: TRBV6-5; size: few; J: TRBJ2-7; DNA: TGTGCCAGCAGTTACCAGCGGCTGAGCTCCTACGAGCAGTACTTC; CDR3: CASSYQRLSSYEQYF
D: -; V: TRBV7-9; size: -; J: TRBJ2-1; DNA: TGTGCCAGCAGCTTAACTAGGACACTATTCGGGACCTACAATGAGCAGTTCTTC; CDR3: CASSLTRTLFGTYNEQFF
D: -; V: TRBV11-3; size: -; J: TRBJ2-5; DNA: TGTGCCAGCAGCTTAGAGGGGGAGACCCAGTACTTC; CDR3: CASSLEGETQYF
D: TRBD2; V: TRBV11-2; size: -; J: TRBJ2-7; DNA: TGTGCCAGCAGCTTAGAGTCCCTAGCGGCTACCTACGAGCAGTACTTC; CDR3: CASSLESLAATYEQYF
D: -; V: TRBV29-1; size: -; J: TRBJ2-2; DNA: TGCAGCGCTGAACGGGCCGCTTTCACCGGGGAGCTGTTTTTT; CDR3: CSAERAAFTGELFF
D: -; V: TRBV7-7; size: -; J: TRBJ2-7; DNA: TGTGCTAGCAGCCCGGGCCCGCTAGCAGCGCGCTACGAGCAGTACTTC; CDR3: CASSPGPLAARYEQYF
D: TRBD1; V: TRBV2; size: -; J: TRBJ1-3; DNA: TGTGCCAGCAGGATGGACAGGTCAGAAAACACCATATATTTT; CDR3: CASRMDRSENTIYF